The source of this T cell receptor (beta chain) is a study of naive and memory T cell subsets. The V gene lost 5 bases and the J gene lost 2 bases, with 16 bases spanning the gap. Per germline, CDR1 SGHDN and CDR2 FVKESK. The CDR3 extends over 15 amino acids. The beta constant-region primer was an equimolar mix of two oligonucleotides covering TRBC1 and TRBC2. TCRdb reprocessed the UMI-ligation and nested PCR reads via MiXCR and lists one record per CDR3 protein. Here the sample spans 150,000 or so distinct CDR3 sequences, approximately 17% being singletons. CMV status came from CD4+ IFNgamma after overnight CMV lysate stimulation. Four subsets defined by CD45RA and CD27 were sorted after CD3, CD4, CD8 and live/dead staining. Only one count was recorded for this clonotype.

The receptor comes from a human donor in good health. The rearrangement uses TRBV14 and TRBJ2-7; TRBD2 is a possible D gene (6 bases). Sequenced input: naive CD4+ T cells from blood. The CDR3 spells CASSKPGTPTYEQYF. Here the CDR3 DNA reads TGTGCCAGCAGCAAGCCCGGGACTCCTACCTACGAGCAGTACTTC. Full variable domain (rest looked up from reference TRBV14 and TRBJ2-7): EAGVTQFPSHSVIEKGQTVTLRCDPISGHDNLYWYRRVMGKEIKFLLHFVKESKQDESGMPNNRFLAERTGGTYSTLKVQPAELEDSGVYFCASSKPGTPTYEQYFGPGTRLTVT.